One and the same sample provided the 20 T cell receptor beta chains below, sequenced in a study of STAT5B mutations in CD4+ large granular lymphocyte leukemia. The assay was immunoSEQ multiplex PCR, and TCRdb's table has in-frame clones only and misses some. The sample shows roughly 30,000 clones, approximately 88% of them seen only once. Material for sequencing was CD4+ T cells from blood buffy coats. These receptor sequences come from a human donor in good health.

In its sample, this clone was seen once. The chain employs TRBV4-1 and TRBJ1-1; 7 nucleotides match TRBD1. Germline CDR1 MGHRA, CDR2 YSYEKL. The CDR3 totals 15 residues. V shed 2 bases and J 2 bases; nucleotides not matched to a gene: 5. CDR3 sequence reads: CASSQTGTVNTEAFF. The CDR3 region has the DNA TGCGCCAGCAGCCAAACCGGGACAGTTAACACTGAAGCTTTCTTT.

The genes are TRBV5-8 and TRBJ2-7; D unclear. This CDR3 comprises 11 residues. Germline CDR1 reads SGHTS; CDR2 reads YDEGEE. The V end lost 3 bases, the J end lost 7 bases, and 8 bases lay between the germline ends. CDR3 coding DNA: TGTGCCAGCAGCTGGGTGAGGGAGCAGTACTTC. It is translated as CASSWVREQYF.

This clone has just one count. The chain joins TRBV7-6 to TRBJ2-6; D may be TRBD2 (5 bases). The CDR3 is made up of 18 amino acids. Germline V gene sequence: CDR1 SGHVS, CDR2 FNYEAQ. The V end lost 5 bases, the J end lost 0 bases, and 17 bases lay between the germline ends. This CDR3 is CASSVTEGYPSGANVLTF. CDR3 coding DNA: TGTGCCAGCAGCGTTACAGAGGGATACCCCTCTGGGGCCAACGTCCTGACTTTC.

This clone was recorded a few times. The chain joins TRBV9 to TRBJ2-7, with 10 bases fitting TRBD1. The J segment lost 5 bases and the V segment lost 7 bases, leaving 12 bases of the junction unmatched. The CDR3 contains 15 residues. Looked up from germline, CDR1 is SGDLS and CDR2 is YYNGEE. CDR3 in amino acids: CASGPGGTGVHEQYF. The CDR3 DNA is TGTGCCAGCGGCCCGGGTGGGACAGGGGTTCACGAGCAGTACTTC.

CDR3 in DNA: TGTGCCAGCAGCCCCATAAGGGGGCCTACCGGGGAGCTGTTTTTT. This translates into CASSPIRGPTGELFF. This chain links TRBV11-2 with TRBJ2-2, with 7 bases that match TRBD1. This CDR3 is built from 15 residues. Germline V lookup: CDR1 SGHAT, CDR2 FQNNGV. V was clipped by 5 bases and J by 5 bases; unmatched bases: 8.

In nucleotides, the CDR3 is TGTGCCAGCAGGACTAGCGGGAAGGAGACCCAGTACTTC. Residues: CASRTSGKETQYF. The J gene is TRBJ2-5, the V gene TRBV5-4; TRBD2 matches 11 bases. The CDR3 length is 13 residues. Per the germline V gene, CDR1 is SGHNT and CDR2 is YYREEE (reference sequence). The trim removed 5 bases at V and 5 bases at J, leaving 2 bases unmatched.

This chain uses TRBV10-3 with TRBJ1-1; 9 bases map to TRBD1. The CDR3 runs to 16 residues. V lost 3 bases, J lost 0 bases, and 5 bases stayed unmatched. Germline CDR1 ENHRY, CDR2 SYGVKD. The CDR3 spells CAISDRDRVMNTEAFF. The CDR3 nucleotides are TGTGCCATCAGTGACCGGGACAGGGTTATGAACACTGAAGCTTTCTTT.

The rearrangement uses TRBV14 and TRBJ2-1; 11 positions match TRBD2. V lost 5 bases to trimming and J lost 5 bases; unmatched junction nucleotides: 8. The CDR3 has 16 amino acids. Germline loops: CDR1 SGHDN, CDR2 FVKESK. CDR3 sequence reads: CASSYGTSGAHNEQFF. The DNA of the CDR3 is TGTGCCAGCAGCTATGGGACTAGCGGAGCCCACAATGAGCAGTTCTTC.

The chain links TRBV6-1 to TRBJ1-3; D is undetermined. Trimming stripped 3 bases from V and 1 base from J, with 16 bases between. Germline-derived CDR1 and CDR2 are MNHNS and SASEGT. The CDR3 sequence is 17 residues long. Here the CDR3 reads CASSDRAIIFSGNTIYF. The CDR3 nucleotides read TGTGCCAGCAGTGACCGGGCCATAATTTTTTCTGGAAACACCATATATTTT.

The rearrangement uses TRBV25-1 and TRBJ1-1; D gene unclear. The V and J ends lost 5 bases and 1 base respectively, with 8 bases between them. Germline V gives CDR1 MGHDK, CDR2 SYGVNS. The length of the CDR3 is 13 residues. This chain's CDR3 is CASSPRENTEAFF. CDR3 DNA sequence: TGTGCCAGCAGTCCAAGGGAGAACACTGAAGCTTTCTTT.

This sequence joins TRBV5-1 and TRBJ2-1, with 13 bases aligning to TRBD2. Germline values: CDR1 SGHRS, CDR2 YFSETQ. V shed 6 bases, J shed 7 bases, and the junction held 7 bases outside the gene matches. This CDR3 region has 15 residues. CDR3 sequence: CASNFVLAGGNEQFF. In DNA, the CDR3 is TGCGCCAGCAACTTCGTACTAGCGGGAGGGAATGAGCAGTTCTTC. The full variable domain, its missing parts supplied by reference TRBV5-1 and TRBJ2-1, is KAGVTQTPRYLIKTRGQQVTLSCSPISGHRSVSWYQQTPGQGLQFLFEYFSETQRNKGNFPGRFSGRQFSNSRSEMNVSTLELGDSALYLCASNFVLAGGNEQFFGPGTRLTVL.

This clone was detected only once. The rearrangement links TRBV29-1 to TRBJ2-7, with 9 bases that match TRBD2. Germline-derived CDR1 and CDR2 are SQVTM and ANQGSEA. This CDR3 has 13 amino acids. With V trimmed by 4 bases and J by 4 bases, 5 bases remained unmatched. CDR3 sequence (DNA): TGCAGCGTTGGGGGGCTAGCGGGATACGAGCAGTACTTC. Protein product: CSVGGLAGYEQYF.

This sequence joins TRBV5-1 and TRBJ2-1; 15 bases match TRBD2. The CDR3 loop spans 15 amino acids. After removal of 0 bases from V and 12 bases from J, the junction contained 4 bases not matched to a gene. Germline V gene lookup returns CDR1 SGHRS and CDR2 YFSETQ. Written as DNA, the CDR3 is TGCGCCAGCAGCTTGGTGGGACTAGCGGGAGGCGGGCAGTTCTTC. Translated: CASSLVGLAGGGQFF.

The chain uses TRBV11-2 and TRBJ2-7; 13 bases match TRBD2. Trimming took 1 base from V and 7 from J; bases not matched to a gene: 7. Germline V gives CDR1 SGHAT, CDR2 FQNNGV. The CDR3 runs 16 residues. CDR3 coding DNA: TGTGCCAGCAGCTTAGGGACTAGCGGGAGAGTATGGGAGCAGTACTTC. Translating it yields CASSLGTSGRVWEQYF. Looking up the rest from reference TRBV11-2 and TRBJ2-7 gives the full variable domain: EAGVAQSPRYKIIEKRQSVAFWCNPISGHATLYWYQQILGQGPKLLIQFQNNGVVDDSQLPKDRFSAERLKGVDSTLKIQPAKLEDSAVYLCASSLGTSGRVWEQYFGPGTRLTVT.

The DNA for the CDR3 is TGTGCCAGCAGTCCTCGGACTAGCGGGAGGCGTAGCACCGGGGAGCTGTTTTTT. Its protein is CASSPRTSGRRSTGELFF. This rearrangement joins TRBV7-9 to TRBJ2-2; TRBD2 agrees at 14 bases. In germline, CDR1 is SEHNR, CDR2 FQNEAQ (reference sequence). V lost 6 bases and J lost 4; bases outside the gene matches: 10. The CDR3 is 18 amino acids. The complete variable domain, with remaining parts taken from reference TRBV7-9 and TRBJ2-2, reads DTGVSQNPRHKITKRGQNVTFRCDPISEHNRLYWYRQTLGQGPEFLTYFQNEAQLEKSRLLSDRFSAERPKGSFSTLEIQRTEQGDSAMYLCASSPRTSGRRSTGELFFGEGSRLTVL.

The sample holds a few counts of this clone. This sequence joins TRBV4-2 and TRBJ2-5; 13 nucleotides agree with TRBD2. This CDR3 region has 16 residues. Germline CDR1 LGHNA, CDR2 YNFKEQ. The trim removed 0 bases at V and 5 bases at J, leaving 3 bases unmatched. CDR3 coding DNA: TGTGCCAGCAGCCAAGACGGGACTAGCGGGACGGAGACCCAGTACTTC. It translates to CASSQDGTSGTETQYF.

This sequence joins TRBV5-1 and TRBJ2-3; 7 nucleotides align to TRBD2. With 0 bases clipped from V and 4 bases from J, the junction kept 11 bases outside the gene matches. Germline values: CDR1 SGHRS, CDR2 YFSETQ. The CDR3 is made up of 17 amino acids. CDR3 bases: TGCGCCAGCAGCTTGGGTCGGGCGGGAGTCATGTCAGATACGCAGTATTTT. Protein: CASSLGRAGVMSDTQYF.

This sequence joins TRBV7-2 and TRBJ2-3; D remains ambiguous. The CDR3 is 12 residues long. Germline V gene data show CDR1 as SGHTA and CDR2 as FQGNSA. The V end lost 4 bases, the J end lost 2 bases, and 4 bases lay between the germline ends. Written as DNA, the CDR3 is TGTGCCAGCAGCTCATACACAGATACGCAGTATTTT. This gives the protein CASSSYTDTQYF.

This chain links TRBV7-2 with TRBJ2-2; D unclear. Germline loops: CDR1 SGHTA, CDR2 FQGNSA. The V and J ends lost 5 bases and 7 bases respectively, with 8 bases between them. The CDR3 is 12 amino acids. The CDR3 region has the DNA TGTGCCAGCAGCGCGGCCTACGGGGAGCTGTTTTTT. It yields the protein CASSAAYGELFF.

This chain uses TRBV14 with TRBJ2-2; 11 bases line up with TRBD2. The CDR3 length is 19 residues. The ends lost 0 bases at V and 1 base at J; junction bases unmatched: 7. The germline V gene encodes CDR1 SGHDN and CDR2 FVKESK. The CDR3 nucleotides read TGTGCCAGCAGCCAAGATCATCCGACTAGCGGGATGAACACCGGGGAGCTGTTTTTT. Translating gives CASSQDHPTSGMNTGELFF.